Listed below are T cell receptor beta chains from one sample, sequenced in a study of T cell responses to AZD1222 COVID-19 vaccine. Assay used: immunoSEQ multiplex PCR; TCRdb lists only in-frame clones, some missing. The repertoire has about 150,000 clones, roughly 90% of them found once; the top ten carry approximately 2%. The input for sequencing was peripheral blood, taken 28 days after the second AZD1222 dose. These receptors were taken from an adult who received the AZD1222 COVID-19 vaccine. Each CDR3 is given without its conserved first and last residue.

j_call v_call cdr3_aa
TRBJ2-1 TRBV25-1 ASREGGQPNNEQF
TRBJ2-4 TRBV5-1 ASSLGQGRDIQY
TRBJ1-3 TRBV2 ASSAPTGLGDTIY
TRBJ2-5 TRBV7-9 ASSLGGGQETQY
TRBJ2-7 TRBV7-8 ASSPRTSGVSYEQY
TRBJ1-4 TRBV12-5 ASGLTPRHNAELF
TRBJ1-2 TRBV6-5 ASSYSRTGFGGYT
TRBJ1-1 TRBV5-5 ASARWGNTEAF
TRBJ1-5 TRBV27 ASSFGQGGNQPQH
TRBJ1-1 TRBV5-1 ASSPLTGMNTEAF
TRBJ1-3 TRBV7-2 ASSQGGTGNTIY
TRBJ2-1 TRBV9 ASSPTGGRTYNEQF
TRBJ1-6 TRBV18 ASSPRSSEP
TRBJ1-2 TRBV3-1/TRBV3-2 ASSQAGTGEVRGYT
TRBJ2-1 TRBV2 ASSEGQGAGNEQF
TRBJ2-3 TRBV7-9 ASSSYTDTQY
TRBJ1-1 TRBV10-3 AISVQENTEAF
TRBJ1-5 TRBV15 ATSRGDSNQPQH
TRBJ2-4 TRBV7-2 ASSPWGAGAKNIQY
TRBJ2-1 TRBV2 ASSRDRRTDEQF
TRBJ2-1 TRBV7-2 ASSLAGTGEYNEQF
TRBJ2-1 TRBV7-3 ASSFGEQF
TRBJ2-7 TRBV10-3 AIRDPHAGGPTYEQY
TRBJ1-1 TRBV5-6 ASSVQRVASF
TRBJ2-7 TRBV6-5 ASRRQLGAPYEQY
TRBJ2-7 TRBV5-1 ASSSDNSYEQY
TRBJ1-6 TRBV6-5 ASSYGTPDSPLH
TRBJ1-5 TRBV2 ASSERTDNQPQH
TRBJ2-3 TRBV4-2 ATTLVGTGTDTQY
TRBJ2-3 TRBV5-8 ASSPGSSDTDTQY
TRBJ2-7 TRBV7-3 ASSSDPSTGAREQY
TRBJ1-5 TRBV2 ASRENSNQPQH
TRBJ1-2 TRBV5-6 ASSLGDRNYGYT
TRBJ1-1 TRBV30 AWTDDRGTEAF
TRBJ1-5 TRBV6-5 ASRQTGQVGQPQH
TRBJ1-3 TRBV7-3 ASSQRTGRPLEGNTIY
TRBJ1-6 TRBV19 ASRRGTGTYSYNSPLH
TRBJ1-5 TRBV10-2 ASSDPGQVSKQQPQH
TRBJ1-3 TRBV11-3 ASSSTGNTIY
TRBJ1-1 TRBV5-1 ASSPAPDARNTEAF
TRBJ2-7 TRBV5-6 ASSRLDRDEQY
TRBJ1-6 TRBV18 ASSLKGPGSSYNSPLH
TRBJ1-1 TRBV19 ASNRVRNTEAF
TRBJ1-5 TRBV6-9 ASSYQNSNQPQH
TRBJ1-1 TRBV5-6 ASSLPGSSNTEAF
TRBJ1-1 TRBV29-1 SVELREAF
TRBJ1-1 TRBV28 ASSQGGTEAF
TRBJ2-3 TRBV9 ASSLRPRGGADTQY
TRBJ1-2 TRBV12-3/TRBV12-4 ASRPGPSVGYT
TRBJ1-1 TRBV6-1 ASSEWGTAISTEAF
TRBJ1-5 TRBV6-6 ASSPRPSRSNQPQH
TRBJ2-3 TRBV6-5 ASRTADTQY
TRBJ2-3 TRBV6-5 ASSPLTTDTQY
TRBJ2-2 TRBV7-2 ASSINTGTGMSAGELF
TRBJ2-2 TRBV3-1/TRBV3-2 ASSQDVGTSRTGELF